This is a list of T cell receptor beta chains from one sample in a study of blood T cell repertoires in COVID-19. Assay: immunoSEQ multiplex PCR; the TCRdb copy retains only in-frame clones and omits some. The repertoire holds about 120,000 clones, with around four fifths as singletons. Sequenced material: peripheral blood. These receptor sequences come from a human donor in a cohort sampled during active COVID-19. The CDR3 runs from the conserved cysteine through the conserved F or W. The D gene is left open where the match is weak. Not every row has a clone size; where given, it reads once, few, many or a size class.

V gene: TRBV9; J gene: TRBJ2-1; clone size: .; D gene: TRBD1; CDR3 protein: CASSVAGQGAGNEQFF; CDR3 DNA: TGTGCCAGCAGCGTAGCCGGACAGGGGGCAGGGAATGAGCAGTTCTTC
V gene: TRBV23-1; J gene: TRBJ2-4; clone size: .; D gene: TRBD2; CDR3 protein: CASSQGTSWAKNIQYF; CDR3 DNA: TGCGCCAGCAGTCAGGGGACTAGCTGGGCCAAAAACATTCAGTACTTC
V gene: TRBV3-1/TRBV3-2; J gene: TRBJ1-6; clone size: .; D gene: TRBD1; CDR3 protein: CASSHRQGALRDNSPLHF; CDR3 DNA: TGTGCCAGCAGCCACAGACAGGGGGCGCTGAGGGATAATTCACCCCTCCACTTT
V gene: TRBV19; J gene: TRBJ2-4; clone size: .; D gene: .; CDR3 protein: CASSIQVNLAKNIQYF; CDR3 DNA: TGTGCCAGTAGTATACAGGTGAATCTAGCCAAAAACATTCAGTACTTC
V gene: TRBV29-1; J gene: TRBJ2-3; clone size: few; D gene: TRBD1; CDR3 protein: CSVVTGVLTDTQYF; CDR3 DNA: TGCAGCGTAGTAACAGGGGTGTTAACCGATACGCAGTATTTT
V gene: TRBV5-5; J gene: TRBJ1-4; clone size: .; D gene: .; CDR3 protein: CASSLGGGEKLFF; CDR3 DNA: TGTGCCAGCAGCTTGGGGGGCGGTGAAAAACTGTTTTTT
V gene: TRBV5-1; J gene: TRBJ1-5; clone size: few; D gene: .; CDR3 protein: CASSWEGGQPQHF; CDR3 DNA: TGCGCCAGCAGCTGGGAGGGGGGGCAGCCCCAGCATTTT
V gene: TRBV11-3; J gene: TRBJ2-3; clone size: .; D gene: TRBD2; CDR3 protein: CASSLDGLAGEDTQYF; CDR3 DNA: TGTGCCAGCAGCCTCGACGGCCTAGCGGGGGAAGATACGCAGTATTTT
V gene: TRBV18; J gene: TRBJ2-2; clone size: .; D gene: TRBD2; CDR3 protein: CASSPAESGTNTGELFF; CDR3 DNA: TGTGCCAGCTCACCAGCCGAGAGCGGGACGAACACCGGGGAGCTGTTTTTT
V gene: TRBV4-1; J gene: TRBJ1-2; clone size: .; D gene: .; CDR3 protein: CASSQDRAGSISGYTF; CDR3 DNA: TGCGCCAGCAGCCAAGATCGGGCAGGGTCGATAAGTGGCTACACCTTC
V gene: TRBV24-1; J gene: TRBJ2-1; clone size: .; D gene: TRBD2; CDR3 protein: CATSDSPPAGDNNEQFF; CDR3 DNA: TGTGCCACCAGTGATTCCCCGCCAGCGGGGGACAACAATGAGCAGTTCTTC
V gene: TRBV4-3; J gene: TRBJ2-3; clone size: .; D gene: TRBD2; CDR3 protein: CASSQRGTSGAPDTQYF; CDR3 DNA: TGCGCCAGCAGCCAGAGGGGGACTAGCGGTGCCCCAGATACGCAGTATTTT
V gene: TRBV28; J gene: TRBJ1-6; clone size: .; D gene: TRBD1; CDR3 protein: CASSDSGGFPLHF; CDR3 DNA: TGTGCCAGCAGTGATTCAGGGGGCTTCCCCCTCCACTTT
V gene: TRBV7-9; J gene: TRBJ2-1; clone size: .; D gene: TRBD1; CDR3 protein: CASRPGTDLYNEQFF; CDR3 DNA: TGTGCCAGCAGACCCGGGACAGACCTCTACAATGAGCAGTTCTTC
V gene: TRBV2; J gene: TRBJ1-5; clone size: few; D gene: .; CDR3 protein: CASTEEGGGQPQHF; CDR3 DNA: TGTGCCAGCACCGAGGAAGGTGGCGGGCAGCCCCAGCATTTT
V gene: TRBV12-5; J gene: TRBJ1-1; clone size: once; D gene: .; CDR3 protein: CASGTGQPNTEAFF; CDR3 DNA: TGTGCTAGTGGTACAGGACAGCCGAACACTGAAGCTTTCTTT
V gene: TRBV23-1; J gene: TRBJ2-1; clone size: few; D gene: .; CDR3 protein: CASGPRRDSTYNEQFF; CDR3 DNA: TGCGCCAGCGGACCGAGGCGGGACAGTACCTACAATGAGCAGTTCTTC
V gene: TRBV11-2; J gene: TRBJ1-2; clone size: .; D gene: .; CDR3 protein: CASSLKGAQGAGYTF; CDR3 DNA: TGTGCCAGCAGTCTGAAAGGAGCCCAGGGTGCCGGCTACACCTTC
V gene: TRBV15; J gene: TRBJ2-2; clone size: .; D gene: TRBD2; CDR3 protein: CATSREASGGYLTGELFF; CDR3 DNA: TGTGCCACCAGCAGAGAGGCTAGCGGGGGGTATCTCACCGGGGAGCTGTTTTTT
V gene: TRBV2; J gene: TRBJ2-3; clone size: .; D gene: TRBD1; CDR3 protein: CASSDLGGGTDTQYF; CDR3 DNA: TGTGCCAGCAGTGATCTAGGGGGCGGCACAGATACGCAGTATTTT
V gene: TRBV7-9; J gene: TRBJ2-3; clone size: .; D gene: .; CDR3 protein: CASSAVSGASTDTQYF; CDR3 DNA: TGTGCCAGCAGCGCCGTGAGTGGGGCTAGCACAGATACGCAGTATTTT
V gene: TRBV27; J gene: TRBJ2-3; clone size: .; D gene: TRBD2; CDR3 protein: CASSHRTSGGSYLFTDTQYF; CDR3 DNA: TGTGCCAGCAGTCATCGGACTAGCGGGGGGTCATATCTTTTCACAGATACGCAGTATTTT
V gene: TRBV4-3; J gene: TRBJ1-2; clone size: .; D gene: TRBD1; CDR3 protein: CASSQDVPGLGTGRYGYTF; CDR3 DNA: TGCGCCAGCAGCCAAGATGTACCGGGACTGGGGACAGGGCGCTATGGCTACACCTTC
V gene: TRBV4-1; J gene: TRBJ2-2; clone size: .; D gene: TRBD2; CDR3 protein: CASSQAPPAGGDTGELFF; CDR3 DNA: TGCGCCAGCAGCCAAGCCCCTCCCGCGGGGGGGGACACCGGGGAGCTGTTTTTT